The clone carrying this T cell receptor (beta chain) was seen only once. This sample is part of a study of blood T cell repertoires in COVID-19. Looking at the study overall: Samples of COVID-19 (acute and convalescent) were obtained from the United States, Italy and Spain.

Produced via immunoSEQ multiplex PCR; TCRdb's table is partial and in-frame only. Of 85,000 to 110,000 clones detected, about 90% appear once; the ten largest clones hold about 6.3%. The source is a human donor in a cohort sampled during active COVID-19. The sample was peripheral blood.

Written as DNA, the CDR3 is TGCAGCGTTCAATTGACTAACATGAACACTGAAGCTTTCTTT. Translating gives CSVQLTNMNTEAFF. The gene calls are TRBV29-1 and TRBJ1-1; D is unresolved. The germline V gene has CDR1 SQVTM and CDR2 ANQGSEA. V lost 5 bases and J lost 0, with 13 bases in between. The CDR3 contains 14 residues.